The T cell receptor (beta chain) described here comes from a study of blood T cell repertoires in COVID-19. Using immunoSEQ multiplex PCR, the repertoire was profiled, and TCRdb retains in-frame clones only, with some absent. The data show about 330,000 clones, with around 87% seen just once and approximately 5% held by the top ten. V lost 2 bases and J lost 5; bases outside the gene matches: 13. The germline V gene encodes CDR1 GTSNPN and CDR2 SVGIG (reference sequence). The CDR3 has 16 amino acids. Sequenced: PBMCs or T cells enriched from blood (not recorded which). This chain connects TRBV30 to TRBJ2-5; 8 bases agree with TRBD2. The TCR comes from a woman in her twenties or thirties who had recovered from COVID-19. The CDR3 loop is CAWSSLGVAGSETQYF. The CDR3, as DNA: TGTGCCTGGAGTTCCCTCGGGGTAGCGGGGTCGGAGACCCAGTACTTC.